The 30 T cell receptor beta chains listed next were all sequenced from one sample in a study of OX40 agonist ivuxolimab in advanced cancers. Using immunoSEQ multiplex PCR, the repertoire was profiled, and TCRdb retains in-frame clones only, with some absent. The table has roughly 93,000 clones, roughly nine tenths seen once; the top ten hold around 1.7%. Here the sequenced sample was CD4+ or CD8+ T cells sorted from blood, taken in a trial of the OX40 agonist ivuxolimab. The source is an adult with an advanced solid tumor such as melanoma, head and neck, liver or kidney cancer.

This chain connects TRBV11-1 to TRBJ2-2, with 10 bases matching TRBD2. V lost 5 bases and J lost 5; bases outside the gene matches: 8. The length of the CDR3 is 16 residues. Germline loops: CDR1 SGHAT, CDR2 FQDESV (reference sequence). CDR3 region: CASSPLAGVWTGELFF. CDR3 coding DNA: TGTGCCAGCAGCCCCCTAGCGGGAGTCTGGACCGGGGAGCTGTTTTTT.

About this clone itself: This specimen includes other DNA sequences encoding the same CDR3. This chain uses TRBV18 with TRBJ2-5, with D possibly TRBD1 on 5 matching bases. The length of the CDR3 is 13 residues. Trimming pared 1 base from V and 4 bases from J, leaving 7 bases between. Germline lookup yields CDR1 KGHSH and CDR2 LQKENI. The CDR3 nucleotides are TGTGCCAGCTCACCACAGGGGTTAGAGACCCAGTACTTC. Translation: CASSPQGLETQYF.

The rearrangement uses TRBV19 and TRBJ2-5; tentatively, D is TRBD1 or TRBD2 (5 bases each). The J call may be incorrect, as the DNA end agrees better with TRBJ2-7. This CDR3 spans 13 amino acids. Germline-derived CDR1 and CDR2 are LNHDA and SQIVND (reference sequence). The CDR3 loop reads CANPGPSTYEQYF. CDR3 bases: TGTGCCAATCCGGGACCTAGCACGTACGAGCAGTACTTC.

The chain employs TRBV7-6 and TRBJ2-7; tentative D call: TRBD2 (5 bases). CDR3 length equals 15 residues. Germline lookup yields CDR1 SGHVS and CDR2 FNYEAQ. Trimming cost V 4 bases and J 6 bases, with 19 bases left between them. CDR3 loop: CASSYPGIGVAEQYF. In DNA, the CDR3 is TGTGCCAGCAGCTACCCCGGGATCGGGGTTGCCGAGCAGTACTTC.

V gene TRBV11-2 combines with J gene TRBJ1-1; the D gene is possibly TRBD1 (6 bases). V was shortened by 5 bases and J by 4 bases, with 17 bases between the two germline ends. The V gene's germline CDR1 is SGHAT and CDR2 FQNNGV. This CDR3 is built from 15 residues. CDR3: CASSRTTGTPTEAFF. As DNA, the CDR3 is TGTGCCAGCAGCCGAACGACAGGCACTCCCACTGAAGCTTTCTTT.

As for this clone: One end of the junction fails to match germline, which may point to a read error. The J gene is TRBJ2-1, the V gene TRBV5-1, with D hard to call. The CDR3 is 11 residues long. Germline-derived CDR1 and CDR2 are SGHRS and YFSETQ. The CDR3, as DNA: TGCGCCAGCAACTTGGCCTATGAGCAGTTCTTC. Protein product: CASNLAYEQFF.

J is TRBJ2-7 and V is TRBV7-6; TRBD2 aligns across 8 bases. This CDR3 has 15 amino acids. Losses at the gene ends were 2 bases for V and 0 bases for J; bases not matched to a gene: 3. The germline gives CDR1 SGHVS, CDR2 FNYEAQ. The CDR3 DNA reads TGTGCCAGCAGCTTAAATAGCGGGGTCTCCTACGAGCAGTACTTC. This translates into CASSLNSGVSYEQYF.

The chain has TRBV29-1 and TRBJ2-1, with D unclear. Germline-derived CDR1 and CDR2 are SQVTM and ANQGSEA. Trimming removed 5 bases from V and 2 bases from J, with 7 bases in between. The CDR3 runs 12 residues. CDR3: CSVQVTYNEQFF. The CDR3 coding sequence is TGCAGCGTTCAGGTCACCTACAATGAGCAGTTCTTC.

CDR3 region: CASSFKGGGTYNEQFF. In DNA, the CDR3 is TGTGCCAGCAGCTTTAAGGGGGGAGGCACCTACAATGAGCAGTTCTTC. The rearrangement uses TRBV11-3 and TRBJ2-1; D possibly uses TRBD1 or TRBD2 (6 bases each). This CDR3 has 16 amino acids. V was cut by 3 bases and J by 2 bases, with 14 bases left in between. The V gene's germline CDR1 is SGHNT and CDR2 YENEEA.

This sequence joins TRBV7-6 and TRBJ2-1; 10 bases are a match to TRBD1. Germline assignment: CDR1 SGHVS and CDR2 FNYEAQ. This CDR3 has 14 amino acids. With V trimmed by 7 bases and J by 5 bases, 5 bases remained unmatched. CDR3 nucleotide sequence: TGTGCCAGCATGCTGGGACAGGGGAACAATGAGCAGTTCTTC. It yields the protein CASMLGQGNNEQFF.

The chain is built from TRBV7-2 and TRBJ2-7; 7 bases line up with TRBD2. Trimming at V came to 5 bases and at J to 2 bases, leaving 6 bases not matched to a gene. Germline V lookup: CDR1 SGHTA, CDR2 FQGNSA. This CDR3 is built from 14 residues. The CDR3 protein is CASSQLAHTYEQYF. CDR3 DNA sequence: TGTGCCAGCAGCCAACTAGCGCATACCTACGAGCAGTACTTC.

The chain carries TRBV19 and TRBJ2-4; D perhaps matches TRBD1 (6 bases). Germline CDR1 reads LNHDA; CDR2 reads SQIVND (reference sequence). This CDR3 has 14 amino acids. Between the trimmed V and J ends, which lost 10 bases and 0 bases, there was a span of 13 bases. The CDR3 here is CATRDKLAKNIQYF. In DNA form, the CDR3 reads TGTGCCACTAGGGACAAGCTAGCCAAAAACATTCAGTACTTC.

As DNA, the CDR3 is TGTGCCACCAGCAGGGCCCTAGGAGGAAACATTCAGTACTTC. Its protein is CATSRALGGNIQYF. The J gene is TRBJ2-4, the V gene TRBV15; TRBD2 might be the D (5 bases). The V end lost 3 bases, the J end lost 6 bases, and 12 bases lay between the germline ends. The length of the CDR3 is 14 residues. In germline, CDR1 is LNHNV, CDR2 YYDKDF (reference sequence).

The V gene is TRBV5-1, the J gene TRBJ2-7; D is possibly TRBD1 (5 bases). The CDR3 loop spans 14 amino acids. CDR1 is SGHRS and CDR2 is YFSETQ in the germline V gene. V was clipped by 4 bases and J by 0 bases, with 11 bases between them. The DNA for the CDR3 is TGCGCCAGCAGCATAGGGCAGGGCTCCTACGAGCAGTACTTC. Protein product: CASSIGQGSYEQYF.

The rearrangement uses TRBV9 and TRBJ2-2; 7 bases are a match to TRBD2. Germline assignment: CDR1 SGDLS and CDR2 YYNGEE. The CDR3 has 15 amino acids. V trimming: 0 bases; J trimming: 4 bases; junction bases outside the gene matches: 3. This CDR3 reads CASSVVGGITGELFF. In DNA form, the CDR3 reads TGTGCCAGCAGCGTAGTCGGGGGGATCACCGGGGAGCTGTTTTTT.

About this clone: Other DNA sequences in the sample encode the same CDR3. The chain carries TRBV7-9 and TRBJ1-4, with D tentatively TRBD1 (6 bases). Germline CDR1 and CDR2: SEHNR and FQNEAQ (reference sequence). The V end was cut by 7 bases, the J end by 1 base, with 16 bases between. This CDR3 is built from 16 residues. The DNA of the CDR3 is TGTGCCAGCAAAGGGGGTCGACTAGGAACTAATGAAAAACTGTTTTTT. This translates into CASKGGRLGTNEKLFF. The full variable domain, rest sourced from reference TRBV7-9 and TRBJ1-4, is DTGVSQNPRHKITKRGQNVTFRCDPISEHNRLYWYRQTLGQGPEFLTYFQNEAQLEKSRLLSDRFSAERPKGSFSTLEIQRTEQGDSAMYLCASKGGRLGTNEKLFFGSGTQLSVL.

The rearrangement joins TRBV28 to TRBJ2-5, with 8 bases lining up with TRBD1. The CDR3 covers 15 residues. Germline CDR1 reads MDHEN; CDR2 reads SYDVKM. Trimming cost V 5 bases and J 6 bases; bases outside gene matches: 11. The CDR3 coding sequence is TGTGCCAGCAGTATAGACAGGGGAAGGGGCAAGACCCAGTACTTC. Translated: CASSIDRGRGKTQYF.

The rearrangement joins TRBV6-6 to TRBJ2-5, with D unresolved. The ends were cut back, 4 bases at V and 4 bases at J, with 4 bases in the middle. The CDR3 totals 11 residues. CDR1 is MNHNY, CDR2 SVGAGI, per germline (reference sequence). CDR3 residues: CASSSAETQYF. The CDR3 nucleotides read TGTGCCAGCAGTTCCGCAGAGACCCAGTACTTC.

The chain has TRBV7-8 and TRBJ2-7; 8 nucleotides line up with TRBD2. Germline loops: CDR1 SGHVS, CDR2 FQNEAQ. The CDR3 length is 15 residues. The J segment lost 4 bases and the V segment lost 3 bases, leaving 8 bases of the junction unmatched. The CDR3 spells CASSLGAAGAYEQYF. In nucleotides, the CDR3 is TGTGCCAGCAGCTTGGGGGCAGCGGGAGCGTACGAGCAGTACTTC. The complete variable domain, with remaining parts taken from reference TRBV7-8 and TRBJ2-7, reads GAGVSQSPRYKVAKRGQDVALRCDPISGHVSLFWYQQALGQGPEFLTYFQNEAQLDKSGLPSDRFFAERPEGSVSTLKIQRTQQEDSAVYLCASSLGAAGAYEQYFGPGTRLTVT.

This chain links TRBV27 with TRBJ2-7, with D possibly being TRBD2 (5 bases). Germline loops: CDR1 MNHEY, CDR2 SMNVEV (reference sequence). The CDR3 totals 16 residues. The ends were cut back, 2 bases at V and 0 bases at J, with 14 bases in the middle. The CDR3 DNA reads TGTGCCAGCAGTTTAAGGAGCGGAATGAGCTCCTACGAGCAGTACTTC. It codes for CASSLRSGMSSYEQYF.

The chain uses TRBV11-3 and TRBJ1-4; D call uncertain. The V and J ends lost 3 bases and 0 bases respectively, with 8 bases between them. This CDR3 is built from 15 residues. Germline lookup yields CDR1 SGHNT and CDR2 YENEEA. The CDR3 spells CASSFSSATNEKLFF. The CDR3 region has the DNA TGTGCCAGCAGCTTTTCATCAGCAACTAATGAAAAACTGTTTTTT.

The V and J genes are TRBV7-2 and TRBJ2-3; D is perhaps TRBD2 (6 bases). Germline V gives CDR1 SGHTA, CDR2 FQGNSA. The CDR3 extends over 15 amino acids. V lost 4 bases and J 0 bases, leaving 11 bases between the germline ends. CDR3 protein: CASSSWLASTDTQYF. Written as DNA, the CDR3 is TGTGCCAGCAGCTCTTGGCTAGCGAGCACAGATACGCAGTATTTT.

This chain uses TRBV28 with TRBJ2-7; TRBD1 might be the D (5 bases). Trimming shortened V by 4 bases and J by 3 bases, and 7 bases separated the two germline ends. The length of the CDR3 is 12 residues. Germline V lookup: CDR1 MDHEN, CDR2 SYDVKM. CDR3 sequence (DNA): TGTGCCAGCAGTTACCAGGGCTACGAGCAGTACTTC. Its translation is CASSYQGYEQYF.

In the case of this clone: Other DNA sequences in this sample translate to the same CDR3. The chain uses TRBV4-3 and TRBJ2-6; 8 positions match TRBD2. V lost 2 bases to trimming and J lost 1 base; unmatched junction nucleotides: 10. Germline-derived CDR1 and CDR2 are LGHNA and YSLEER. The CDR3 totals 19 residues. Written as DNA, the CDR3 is TGCGCCAGCAGCCAATTGACCGGGACTAGATCTTCTGGGGCCAACGTCCTGACTTTC. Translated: CASSQLTGTRSSGANVLTF.

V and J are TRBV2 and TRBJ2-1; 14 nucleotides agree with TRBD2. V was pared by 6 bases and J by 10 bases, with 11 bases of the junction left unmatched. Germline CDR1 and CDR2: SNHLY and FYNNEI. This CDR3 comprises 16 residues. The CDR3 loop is CASSGAGTSGGWEQFF. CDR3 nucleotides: TGTGCCAGCAGCGGAGCGGGGACTAGCGGGGGTTGGGAGCAGTTCTTC.

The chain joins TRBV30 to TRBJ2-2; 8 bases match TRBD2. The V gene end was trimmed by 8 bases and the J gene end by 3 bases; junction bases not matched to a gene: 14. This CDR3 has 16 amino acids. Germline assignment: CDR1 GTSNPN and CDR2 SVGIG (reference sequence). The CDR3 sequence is CARQSQLAEHTGELFF. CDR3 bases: TGTGCCAGACAAAGTCAACTAGCGGAACACACCGGGGAGCTGTTTTTT.

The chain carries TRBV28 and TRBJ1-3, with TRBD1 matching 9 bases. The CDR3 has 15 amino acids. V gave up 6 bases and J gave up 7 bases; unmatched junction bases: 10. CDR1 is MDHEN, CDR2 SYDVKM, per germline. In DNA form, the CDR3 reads TGTGCCAGCAGACCAAGTCCCGGGACAGGGAACACCATATATTTT. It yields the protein CASRPSPGTGNTIYF.

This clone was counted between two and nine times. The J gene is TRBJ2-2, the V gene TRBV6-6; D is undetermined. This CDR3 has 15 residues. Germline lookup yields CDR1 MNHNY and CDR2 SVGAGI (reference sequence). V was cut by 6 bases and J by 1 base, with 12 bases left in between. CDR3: CASRPNARNTGELFF. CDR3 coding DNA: TGTGCCAGCAGACCCAACGCGAGGAACACCGGGGAGCTGTTTTTT.

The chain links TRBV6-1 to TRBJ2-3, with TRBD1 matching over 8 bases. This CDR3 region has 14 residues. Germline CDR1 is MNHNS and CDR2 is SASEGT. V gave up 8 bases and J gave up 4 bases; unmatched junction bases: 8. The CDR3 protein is CASQTGGGPDTQYF. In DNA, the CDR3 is TGTGCCAGCCAAACAGGGGGAGGACCAGATACGCAGTATTTT.

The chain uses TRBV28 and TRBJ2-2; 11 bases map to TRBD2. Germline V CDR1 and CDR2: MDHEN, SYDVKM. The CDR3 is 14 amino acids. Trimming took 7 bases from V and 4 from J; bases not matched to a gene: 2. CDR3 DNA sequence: TGTGCCAGCAAACTAGCGGGGGTCACCGGGGAGCTGTTTTTT. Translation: CASKLAGVTGELFF.